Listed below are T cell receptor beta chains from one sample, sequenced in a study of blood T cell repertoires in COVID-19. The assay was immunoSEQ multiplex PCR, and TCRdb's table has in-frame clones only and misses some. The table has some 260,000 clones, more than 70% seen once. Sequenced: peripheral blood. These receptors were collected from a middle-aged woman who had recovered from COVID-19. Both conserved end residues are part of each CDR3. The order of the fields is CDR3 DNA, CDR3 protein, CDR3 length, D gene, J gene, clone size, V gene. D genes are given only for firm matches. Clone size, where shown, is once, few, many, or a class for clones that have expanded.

DNA: TGTGCCAGCAGGGTAACGGGGGCTAATGAAAAACTGTTTTTT; CDR3: CASRVTGANEKLFF; length: 14; D: -; J: TRBJ1-4; size: -; V: TRBV2
DNA: TGTGCCAGCAGCAGTGACAACCCTAACTATGGCTACACCTTC; CDR3: CASSSDNPNYGYTF; length: 14; D: -; J: TRBJ1-2; size: once; V: TRBV11-3
DNA: TGCGCCAGCAGACAACGGGACAGGGGGACTGAAGCTTTCTTT; CDR3: CASRQRDRGTEAFF; length: 14; D: TRBD1; J: TRBJ1-1; size: -; V: TRBV5-1
DNA: TGTGCCAGCAGTGCGCCCGGGACAGGGGGACTCGAGCAGTACTTC; CDR3: CASSAPGTGGLEQYF; length: 15; D: TRBD1; J: TRBJ2-7; size: -; V: TRBV5-4
DNA: TGTGCCAGCAGTCCGTACAGGGGCGCCTACGAGCAGTACTTC; CDR3: CASSPYRGAYEQYF; length: 14; D: TRBD1; J: TRBJ2-7; size: -; V: TRBV6-5
DNA: TGTGCCAGCAGCTTTGACGGGAGGGGGACCGGGGAGCTGTTTTTT; CDR3: CASSFDGRGTGELFF; length: 15; D: TRBD2; J: TRBJ2-2; size: -; V: TRBV7-3
DNA: TGCGCCAGCAGCCAAGAGAGCGGGAGGGCCTACAATGAGCAGTTCTTC; CDR3: CASSQESGRAYNEQFF; length: 16; D: TRBD2; J: TRBJ2-1; size: -; V: TRBV4-3
DNA: TGCGCCAGCAGCGATCCGGGACAAACCTACGAGCAGTACTTC; CDR3: CASSDPGQTYEQYF; length: 14; D: -; J: TRBJ2-7; size: -; V: TRBV5-1
DNA: TGTGCCAGTGGGGCCGTTTCCTCTGGAAACACCATATATTTT; CDR3: CASGAVSSGNTIYF; length: 14; D: -; J: TRBJ1-3; size: -; V: TRBV9
DNA: TGTGCCAGTCTATCAGGGGGGCTAGGCACTGAAGCTTTCTTT; CDR3: CASLSGGLGTEAFF; length: 14; D: TRBD1; J: TRBJ1-1; size: once; V: TRBV11-3
DNA: TGTGCCAGTAGTGAGGGACAGGGAAAGTATACGCAGTATTTT; CDR3: CASSEGQGKYTQYF; length: 14; D: TRBD1; J: TRBJ2-3; size: -; V: TRBV19
DNA: TGTGCCAGCAGCCTCATCAGGGAAAACATTCAGTACTTC; CDR3: CASSLIRENIQYF; length: 13; D: -; J: TRBJ2-4; size: -; V: TRBV7-9
DNA: TGTGCCAGCAGCCAGGGAGGCTCGAAAAACTATGGCTACACCTTC; CDR3: CASSQGGSKNYGYTF; length: 15; D: -; J: TRBJ1-2; size: -; V: TRBV5-4
DNA: TGTGCCAGCTCACCACTAGCGGGACACACAGATACGCAGTATTTT; CDR3: CASSPLAGHTDTQYF; length: 15; D: TRBD2; J: TRBJ2-3; size: -; V: TRBV18
DNA: TGCGCCAGCAGCCAATCCCTGGGGGGGGCCGCCGAGCAGTACTTC; CDR3: CASSQSLGGAAEQYF; length: 15; D: -; J: TRBJ2-7; size: -; V: TRBV4-3
DNA: TGTGCCAGCAGCTATGGGCGTCAGCCCCAGCATTTT; CDR3: CASSYGRQPQHF; length: 12; D: -; J: TRBJ1-5; size: -; V: TRBV7-9
DNA: TGTGCCAGCAGCCGGGAGACAGGGGCAGAGACCCAGTACTTC; CDR3: CASSRETGAETQYF; length: 14; D: TRBD1; J: TRBJ2-5; size: -; V: TRBV11-2
DNA: TGTGCCTGGAGTGTCTCGCGGGCCTACGAGCAGTACTTC; CDR3: CAWSVSRAYEQYF; length: 13; D: -; J: TRBJ2-7; size: few; V: TRBV30
DNA: TGTGCCACTACCTCCGGGGGGCTGAACAACAATGAGCAGTTCTTC; CDR3: CATTSGGLNNNEQFF; length: 15; D: -; J: TRBJ2-1; size: -; V: TRBV5-4
DNA: TGTGCCAGCAGCTTGAGACAGGGGTATAACAATGAGCAGTTCTTC; CDR3: CASSLRQGYNNEQFF; length: 15; D: TRBD1; J: TRBJ2-1; size: -; V: TRBV5-6
DNA: TGTGCCAGCAGCCAAGGCTCTACCAGGGGGCAACAAGAGACCCAGTACTTC; CDR3: CASSQGSTRGQQETQYF; length: 17; D: TRBD1; J: TRBJ2-5; size: -; V: TRBV7-2
DNA: TGTGCCAGCACCACAGCCCCGGGGGGTACCGGGGAGCTGTTTTTT; CDR3: CASTTAPGGTGELFF; length: 15; D: TRBD2; J: TRBJ2-2; size: -; V: TRBV2
DNA: TGTGCCAGCAGTGGAAACCGGGGACAGGGGCTAATGTATGGCTACACCTTC; CDR3: CASSGNRGQGLMYGYTF; length: 17; D: TRBD1; J: TRBJ1-2; size: -; V: TRBV6-2/TRBV6-3
DNA: TGTGCCAGCAGCTCAAACCTAGCGGGGGGATCCCCGCAGTATTTT; CDR3: CASSSNLAGGSPQYF; length: 15; D: TRBD2; J: TRBJ2-3; size: -; V: TRBV7-2
DNA: TGTGCCAGCAGAAAGACAGGGAATGATGGCTACACCTTC; CDR3: CASRKTGNDGYTF; length: 13; D: TRBD1; J: TRBJ1-2; size: -; V: TRBV25-1
DNA: TGCGCCAGCAGCCAAGAAGCGAGACAGGGGTGGTCACCCCTCCACTTT; CDR3: CASSQEARQGWSPLHF; length: 16; D: TRBD1; J: TRBJ1-6; size: -; V: TRBV4-3
DNA: TGTGCCAGCAGTTACCCGAGGGTTAACGTCTACGAGCAGTACTTC; CDR3: CASSYPRVNVYEQYF; length: 15; D: -; J: TRBJ2-7; size: many; V: TRBV6-2/TRBV6-3
DNA: TGCAGCGTTGGGGGACAGGCGATCACTGAAGCTTTCTTT; CDR3: CSVGGQAITEAFF; length: 13; D: TRBD1; J: TRBJ1-1; size: -; V: TRBV29-1
DNA: TGTGCCAGCAGCTTAGACTACCCGGGACTAGCGGGAGGGAGTTACAATGAGCAGTTCTTC; CDR3: CASSLDYPGLAGGSYNEQFF; length: 20; D: TRBD2; J: TRBJ2-1; size: once; V: TRBV11-2
DNA: TGTGCCAGCAGCTTAGATAAAGGGACAGGGGAACGGTTTTTT; CDR3: CASSLDKGTGERFF; length: 14; D: TRBD1; J: TRBJ1-4; size: -; V: TRBV11-2
DNA: TGTGCCAGCAGTATAAAGCGAGAGCAGTTCTTC; CDR3: CASSIKREQFF; length: 11; D: -; J: TRBJ2-1; size: -; V: TRBV11-2
DNA: TGTGCCAGTACTATCCGGGATCTTAGCAATCAGCCCCAGCATTTT; CDR3: CASTIRDLSNQPQHF; length: 15; D: -; J: TRBJ1-5; size: few; V: TRBV19
DNA: TGTGCCAGTTCGTCACCGGGAACACCACCAGAGACCCAGTACTTC; CDR3: CASSSPGTPPETQYF; length: 15; D: -; J: TRBJ2-5; size: -; V: TRBV19
DNA: TGTGCCTGGAGTGGTACCAGGGGGCTGAATGAAAAACTGTTTTTT; CDR3: CAWSGTRGLNEKLFF; length: 15; D: TRBD1; J: TRBJ1-4; size: once; V: TRBV30
DNA: TGTGCCAGTAGTCCTCCGGCCGGGACAGTTGCACGCCGGTACTTC; CDR3: CASSPPAGTVARRYF; length: 15; D: TRBD1; J: TRBJ2-7; size: -; V: TRBV19
DNA: TGCGCCAGCAGCCAAGATGAACCCGAGACTAGCGCGCGGGAGACCCAGTACTTC; CDR3: CASSQDEPETSARETQYF; length: 18; D: TRBD2; J: TRBJ2-5; size: once; V: TRBV4-1
DNA: TGTGCCAGCAGTGCCAGGGACAGCCTCTATAGCAATCAGCCCCAGCATTTT; CDR3: CASSARDSLYSNQPQHF; length: 17; D: TRBD1; J: TRBJ1-5; size: -; V: TRBV2
DNA: TGTGCCAGCAGCCAGGGGCCATATGAGCAGTTCTTC; CDR3: CASSQGPYEQFF; length: 12; D: -; J: TRBJ2-1; size: -; V: TRBV14
DNA: TGTGCCATAGGGACCGGGACAACTAACTATGGCTACACCTTC; CDR3: CAIGTGTTNYGYTF; length: 14; D: -; J: TRBJ1-2; size: -; V: TRBV10-3
DNA: TGTGCCAGCAGACCCCGACTAGCGGGGGCCTCAGATACGCAGTATTTT; CDR3: CASRPRLAGASDTQYF; length: 16; D: TRBD2; J: TRBJ2-3; size: -; V: TRBV6-6
DNA: TGTGCCAGCAGCGTTCCGGGACAGGGGTTCTCTGGGGCCAACGTCCTGACTTTC; CDR3: CASSVPGQGFSGANVLTF; length: 18; D: TRBD1; J: TRBJ2-6; size: -; V: TRBV5-4
DNA: TGTGCCAGCAGCGCCGGAGTGGAAGCTTTCTTT; CDR3: CASSAGVEAFF; length: 11; D: -; J: TRBJ1-1; size: -; V: TRBV5-6
DNA: TGCGCCAGCAGCCAAGGAGAGGTGTTGGGACAGGAGTCCTACGAGCAGTACTTC; CDR3: CASSQGEVLGQESYEQYF; length: 18; D: TRBD1; J: TRBJ2-7; size: -; V: TRBV4-1
DNA: TGTGCCAGCAGTGAAGGCGGGGGTTCACGGGAAAAACTGTTTTTT; CDR3: CASSEGGGSREKLFF; length: 15; D: -; J: TRBJ1-4; size: -; V: TRBV6-1
DNA: TGCGCCAGCAGCCAAGATCGCCCGGGGGGGGGCCACGAGCAGTACTTC; CDR3: CASSQDRPGGGHEQYF; length: 16; D: TRBD2; J: TRBJ2-7; size: -; V: TRBV4-3
DNA: TGTGCCAGCAGTACGACAGGCGAAGGGTCACCCCTCCACTTT; CDR3: CASSTTGEGSPLHF; length: 14; D: -; J: TRBJ1-6; size: -; V: TRBV25-1
DNA: TGTGCCAGCAGCCAGTTTAGTACAGGGTCGCAGTTCTTC; CDR3: CASSQFSTGSQFF; length: 13; D: -; J: TRBJ2-1; size: -; V: TRBV3-1/TRBV3-2
DNA: TGTGCCAGCAGCCCTTCCGGGACAGATGCGTCCGAGCAGTACTTC; CDR3: CASSPSGTDASEQYF; length: 15; D: TRBD1; J: TRBJ2-7; size: -; V: TRBV3-1/TRBV3-2
DNA: TGTGCCAGCAGGGGAACAGACAGGGGGGTTAATTCACCCCTCCACTTT; CDR3: CASRGTDRGVNSPLHF; length: 16; D: TRBD1; J: TRBJ1-6; size: -; V: TRBV28
DNA: TGTGCCAGCAGCTTAGTGTATGTGGGGACAGGGTCGCGGGACATTCAGTACTTC; CDR3: CASSLVYVGTGSRDIQYF; length: 18; D: TRBD1; J: TRBJ2-4; size: -; V: TRBV11-3